This paragraph covers one TCR beta chain sequence. This entry comes from a study of T cell responses to AZD1222 COVID-19 vaccine. Assay: immunoSEQ multiplex PCR; the TCRdb copy retains only in-frame clones and omits some. The sample includes 90,000 to 150,000 clones, approximately 87% seen only once; the top ten take 9% to 15%. This receptor was identified in an adult in good health. The sequencing here drew on peripheral blood, taken on day 0 of AZD1222 vaccination.

The CDR3 DNA is TGTGCCACCAGCCCTGGGCGGCGTGACAATGAGCAGTTCTTC. This codes for CATSPGRRDNEQFF. The gene calls are TRBV15 and TRBJ2-1; D remains ambiguous. V lost 5 bases to trimming and J lost 5 bases, with 13 bases between them. CDR3 length: 14 residues. Germline V gene lookup returns CDR1 LNHNV and CDR2 YYDKDF (reference sequence).